The 19 T cell receptor beta chains below were found in one sample sequenced in a study of Ad26.COV2.S vaccination and SARS-CoV-2 variants. The data were produced by immunoSEQ multiplex PCR, yet TCRdb's version contains in-frame clones alone and is incomplete. This table has more than 350,000 clones, about nine tenths appearing once. Treatment specified: roughly 18 received Ad26.COV2.S at low or high dose, single or two shots; about 5 received placebo; per-sample allocation not given. Samples analyzed were those drawn on day 63 after the first vaccine or placebo injection. Specimen: peripheral blood, collected in a trial of Ad26.COV2.S vaccine versus placebo. The receptors were sampled from a person aged 18-65 years who received the Ad26.COV2.S COVID-19 vaccine or a placebo.

This chain joins TRBV12-1 and TRBJ2-5; TRBD1 reflects the table's D call only, with no check against the DNA. TRBV12-1 is recorded as a pseudogene. The CDR3 runs 16 residues. The chain's CDR3 is CASSSHRDRVGETQYF. The CDR3, as DNA: TGTGCCAGCAGCTCGCACCGGGACAGGGTTGGGGAGACCCAGTACTTC.

V is TRBV29-1 and J is TRBJ2-3; 10 nucleotides match TRBD2. The ends lost 4 bases at V and 3 bases at J; junction bases unmatched: 13. Germline-derived CDR1 and CDR2 are SQVTM and ANQGSEA. The CDR3 sequence is 17 residues long. The CDR3 is CSVAAWASGSSTDTQYF. In nucleotides, the CDR3 is TGCAGCGTTGCCGCGTGGGCTAGCGGGAGTTCGACAGATACGCAGTATTTT.

V gene TRBV9 combines with J gene TRBJ2-3, with 8 bases that match TRBD2. After removal of 0 bases from V and 2 bases from J, the junction contained 5 bases not matched to a gene. The CDR3 contains 16 residues. The germline CDR1 and CDR2 sequences are SGDLS and YYNGEE. CDR3: CASSVGVAGYTDTQYF. CDR3 sequence (DNA): TGTGCCAGCAGCGTAGGCGTAGCGGGGTACACAGATACGCAGTATTTT.

In nucleotides, the CDR3 is TGTGCCAGCAGCTTAAGTCGGGGCGGGGAGCTGTTTTTT. Its protein is CASSLSRGGELFF. The chain carries TRBV7-9 and TRBJ2-2; possible D gene TRBD2, 5 bases. Germline V CDR1 and CDR2: SEHNR, FQNEAQ (reference sequence). Trimming removed 2 bases from V and 7 bases from J, with 8 bases in between. CDR3 length: 13 residues.

The V call is TRBV29-1, the J call TRBJ2-5; TRBD1 matches at 7 bases. The CDR3 consists of 11 residues. The trim removed 8 bases at V and 1 base at J, leaving 1 base unmatched. Germline V gives CDR1 SQVTM, CDR2 ANQGSEA. The CDR3 DNA reads TGCAGCCGGGACAGCCAAGAGACCCAGTACTTC. It yields the protein CSRDSQETQYF.

CDR3 bases: TGTGCCACCAGTGATCCCGGACCCCACAATGAGCAGTTCTTC. It encodes CATSDPGPHNEQFF. This rearrangement joins TRBV24-1 to TRBJ2-1, with D unclear. The CDR3 extends over 14 amino acids. The V end was cut by 3 bases, the J end by 5 bases, with 10 bases between. Germline CDR1 is KGHDR and CDR2 is SFDVKD.

The chain is built from TRBV19 and TRBJ2-3; TRBD2 agrees at 15 bases. The CDR3 is 18 amino acids. The junction had 13 bases not matched to a gene; V was cut back by 8 bases and J by 4 bases. Germline-derived CDR1 and CDR2 are LNHDA and SQIVND (reference sequence). The CDR3 DNA follows: TGTGCCAGTCGGGACCCCACCGGACTAGCGGGAGGGCCAGATACGCAGTATTTT. Its protein product is CASRDPTGLAGGPDTQYF.

J is TRBJ2-7 and V is TRBV12-5; 7 bases match TRBD1. CDR3 length: 12 amino acids. Germline V gene data show CDR1 as LGHNT and CDR2 as FRNRAP. The V and J ends lost 7 bases and 4 bases, in that order; junction bases with no gene match: 4. CDR3 protein: CASVKGAYEQYF. The CDR3 DNA follows: TGTGCTAGTGTAAAGGGGGCTTACGAGCAGTACTTC.

The chain carries TRBV7-9 and TRBJ2-3, with unresolved D. The V end was cut by 1 base, the J end by 5 bases, with 7 bases between. The CDR3 length is 13 residues. The germline gives CDR1 SEHNR, CDR2 FQNEAQ (reference sequence). CDR3 nucleotides: TGTGCCAGCAGCTTAGGGCAGATAGATACGCAGTATTTT. The encoded protein is CASSLGQIDTQYF.

The chain links TRBV6-5 to TRBJ1-1, with D tentatively TRBD1 (6 bases). The CDR3 extends over 14 amino acids. The germline V gene encodes CDR1 MNHEY and CDR2 SVGAGI. V was clipped by 0 bases and J by 4 bases, with 9 bases between them. CDR3 DNA: TGTGCCAGCAGTTACTCTAGGGGGGTCACTGAAGCTTTCTTT. It translates to CASSYSRGVTEAFF.

The V and J genes are TRBV7-2 and TRBJ2-5; D unresolved. Germline values: CDR1 SGHTA, CDR2 FQGNSA. The length of the CDR3 is 13 residues. The V end was cut by 3 bases, the J end by 2 bases, with 7 bases between. This chain's CDR3 is CASSFDRQETQYF. In DNA, the CDR3 is TGTGCCAGCAGCTTTGATAGACAAGAGACCCAGTACTTC.

The chain joins TRBV2 to TRBJ2-1; D is perhaps TRBD2 (5 bases). V was pared by 3 bases and J by 5 bases, with 11 bases between. Germline V gene lookup returns CDR1 SNHLY and CDR2 FYNNEI. There are 14 residues in the CDR3. CDR3 coding DNA: TGTGCCAGCAGTGAGTCCCTAGCAGACAATGAGCAGTTCTTC. Translated, it gives CASSESLADNEQFF.

This chain connects TRBV27 to TRBJ1-2, with D possibly matching TRBD1 (5 bases). This CDR3 region has 13 residues. The V gene lost 6 bases and the J gene lost 6 bases, with 14 bases spanning the gap. CDR1 and CDR2 (germline): MNHEY, SMNVEV (reference sequence). The CDR3 DNA sequence: TGTGCCAGCAGCCAAGCTCGCAGGGATGGCTACACCTTC. It translates to CASSQARRDGYTF.

V and J are TRBV5-1 and TRBJ2-5; 8 nucleotides line up with TRBD1. The V segment lost 2 bases and the J segment 0 bases; nucleotides outside the gene matches: 9. Looked up from germline, CDR1 is SGHRS and CDR2 is YFSETQ. This CDR3 is 17 amino acids long. The CDR3 DNA reads TGCGCCAGCAGCTTAACCCCGGGACAGGTCAACCAAGAGACCCAGTACTTC. Its protein product is CASSLTPGQVNQETQYF.

This clone was counted between two and nine times. The chain couples TRBV28 to TRBJ2-7; TRBD1 matches at 9 bases. This CDR3 has 14 residues. V shed 5 bases and J 2 bases; nucleotides not matched to a gene: 4. Germline V lookup: CDR1 MDHEN, CDR2 SYDVKM. The CDR3 loop is CASSRWDRAYEQYF. CDR3 nucleotides: TGTGCCAGCAGTAGATGGGACAGGGCCTACGAGCAGTACTTC. Full variable domain (missing parts from reference TRBV28 and TRBJ2-7): DVKVTQSSRYLVKRTGEKVFLECVQDMDHENMFWYRQDPGLGLRLIYFSYDVKMKEKGDIPEGYSVSREKKERFSLILESASTNQTSMYLCASSRWDRAYEQYFGPGTRLTVT.

The rearrangement uses TRBV6-5 and TRBJ1-6; no clear D gene. The V and J ends lost 6 bases and 6 bases respectively, with 12 bases between them. The V gene's germline CDR1 is MNHEY and CDR2 SVGAGI. CDR3 length: 14 residues. The CDR3 region is CASRPHKVNSPLHF. The CDR3 region has the DNA TGTGCCAGCAGACCGCACAAAGTTAATTCACCCCTCCACTTT.

The chain has TRBV11-2 and TRBJ2-1, with 11 positions matching TRBD2. The germline V gene encodes CDR1 SGHAT and CDR2 FQNNGV. After removal of 7 bases from V and 10 bases from J, the junction contained 6 bases not matched to a gene. The CDR3 spans 13 residues. CDR3 bases: TGTGCCAGCATCATAGCGGGAGGGCTCGAGCAGTTCTTC. It encodes CASIIAGGLEQFF.

V and J are TRBV2 and TRBJ2-1; no clear D gene. The germline V and J ends were trimmed by 7 bases and 0 bases, with 10 bases remaining between them. In germline, CDR1 is SNHLY, CDR2 FYNNEI. The CDR3 runs 14 residues. CDR3 protein: CASKLASSYNEQFF. CDR3 DNA: TGTGCCAGCAAATTGGCTAGCTCCTACAATGAGCAGTTCTTC.

The chain links TRBV3-1 (or the pseudogene TRBV3-2) to TRBJ2-2; D possibly corresponds to TRBD2 (5 bases). This CDR3 spans 13 amino acids. Trimming removed 6 bases from V and 7 bases from J, with 12 bases in between. Germline CDR1 LGHDT, CDR2 YNNKEL (reference sequence). As DNA, the CDR3 is TGTGCCAGCAGGGACTTAGTTGGCGGGGAGCTGTTTTTT. Encoded protein: CASRDLVGGELFF.